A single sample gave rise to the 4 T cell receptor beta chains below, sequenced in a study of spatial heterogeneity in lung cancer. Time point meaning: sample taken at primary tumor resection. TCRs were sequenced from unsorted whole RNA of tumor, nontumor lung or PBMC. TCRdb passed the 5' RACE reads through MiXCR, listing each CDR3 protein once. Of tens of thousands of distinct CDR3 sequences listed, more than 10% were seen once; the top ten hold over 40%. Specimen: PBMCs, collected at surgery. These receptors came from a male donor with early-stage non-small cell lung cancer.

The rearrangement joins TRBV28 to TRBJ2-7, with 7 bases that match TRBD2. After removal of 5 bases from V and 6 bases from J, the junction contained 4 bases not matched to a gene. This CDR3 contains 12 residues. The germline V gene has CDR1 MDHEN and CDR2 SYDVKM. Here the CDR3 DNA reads TGTGCCAGCAGTCGGGGACTACCCGAGCAGTACTTC. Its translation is CASSRGLPEQYF.

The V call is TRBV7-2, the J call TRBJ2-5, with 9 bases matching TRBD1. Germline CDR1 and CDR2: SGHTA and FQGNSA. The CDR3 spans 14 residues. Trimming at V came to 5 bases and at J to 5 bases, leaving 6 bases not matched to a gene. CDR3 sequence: CASSRSGQGETQYF. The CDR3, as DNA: TGTGCCAGCAGCCGCAGTGGACAGGGGGAGACCCAGTACTTC.

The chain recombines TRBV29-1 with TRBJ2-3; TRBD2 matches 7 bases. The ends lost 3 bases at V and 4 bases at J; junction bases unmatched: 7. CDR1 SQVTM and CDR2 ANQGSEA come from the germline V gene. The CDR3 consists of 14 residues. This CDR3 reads CSVEPAGAADTQYF. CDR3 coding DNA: TGCAGCGTTGAGCCTGCGGGAGCGGCAGATACGCAGTATTTT.

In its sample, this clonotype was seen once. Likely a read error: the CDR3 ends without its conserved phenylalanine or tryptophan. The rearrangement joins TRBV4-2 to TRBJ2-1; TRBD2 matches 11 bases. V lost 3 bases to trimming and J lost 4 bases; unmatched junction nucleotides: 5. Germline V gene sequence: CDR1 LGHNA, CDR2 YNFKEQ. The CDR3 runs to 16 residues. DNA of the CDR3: TGTGCCAGCAGCCAGGAACCTAGCGGGGGGTACAATGAGCAGTTCTCC. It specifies CASSQEPSGGYNEQFS.